The 7 T cell receptor beta chains below all came from one sample that was sequenced in a study of CD8 T cells in ankylosing spondylitis. Study conclusions and caveats: Seemingly characteristic of ankylosing spondylitis blood was a TCR beta motif consisting of about 8 highly homologous variants.

Their antigens are not known. TCRdb re-analysed the 5' RACE reads in MiXCR, keeping a single row per CDR3 protein. The sample has 450,000 to 550,000 distinct CDR3 sequences; over 4% are singletons. Sequencing input: blood, either unsorted or a sorted T cell fraction (not recorded which). Source of these receptors: a male donor with ankylosing spondylitis.

This clonotype was counted at least ten times. The gene calls are TRBV7-2 and TRBJ1-2; D possibly corresponds to TRBD1 (6 bases). Looked up from germline, CDR1 is SGHTA and CDR2 is FQGNSA. V was clipped by 5 bases and J by 8 bases, with 21 bases between them. The CDR3 has 15 amino acids. CDR3 coding DNA: TGTGCCAGCAGCCCGTTGGGGGGGCTGGAGTACGGCTACACCTTC. This sequence encodes CASSPLGGLEYGYTF.

V usage is TRBV11-2 and J usage is TRBJ2-3; weak D call: TRBD2 (5 bases). Per germline, CDR1 SGHAT and CDR2 FQNNGV. The CDR3 extends over 12 amino acids. V lost 5 bases and J 10 bases, leaving 13 bases between the germline ends. Here the CDR3 DNA reads TGTGCCAGCAGCCCCGGCCCCGGGGCGCAGTATTTT. Protein product: CASSPGPGAQYF.

The sample holds many counts of this clonotype. The gene calls are TRBV10-3 and TRBJ2-2; TRBD2 agrees at 8 bases. This CDR3 comprises 16 residues. J was trimmed by 1 base and V by 5 bases; bases with no gene match: 6. CDR1 and CDR2 (germline): ENHRY, SYGVKD. The CDR3 nucleotides read TGTGCCATCAGTCCCGGGGGGGACCTGAACACCGGGGAGCTGTTTTTT. This codes for CAISPGGDLNTGELFF.

This clonotype was picked up many times. The V gene is TRBV3-1, the J gene TRBJ1-5; TRBD1 is a possible D gene (6 bases). Germline CDR1 is LGHDT and CDR2 is YNNKEL (reference sequence). V was shortened by 3 bases and J by 6 bases, with 15 bases between the two germline ends. The CDR3 sequence is 15 residues long. CDR3 nucleotide sequence: TGTGCCAGCAGCCACCGAGACAGGATGGGTCAGCCCCAGCATTTT. This gives the protein CASSHRDRMGQPQHF.

This clonotype appeared many times. V gene TRBV5-1 combines with J gene TRBJ2-3; D possibly corresponds to TRBD1 (6 bases). Per germline, CDR1 SGHRS and CDR2 YFSETQ. V was cut by 0 bases and J by 4 bases, with 6 bases left in between. This CDR3 has 13 residues. The CDR3: CASSLEGADTQYF. Here the CDR3 DNA reads TGCGCCAGCAGCTTGGAGGGGGCAGATACGCAGTATTTT.

This clonotype was recorded at least ten times. The V and J genes are TRBV5-1 and TRBJ2-7, with D unresolved. CDR1 and CDR2 (germline): SGHRS, YFSETQ. Deletions cut 2 bases from V and 3 bases from J, with 15 bases between. This CDR3 comprises 15 residues. The CDR3 region is CASSFSLRTFYEQYF. CDR3 in DNA: TGCGCCAGCAGCTTTTCTTTACGGACCTTCTACGAGCAGTACTTC.

DNA for the CDR3: TGCAGTGCTAGAGTCCTTTGGAGGGCTGGAGAGACCCAGTACTTC. It translates to CSARVLWRAGETQYF. The chain uses TRBV20-1 and TRBJ2-5, with D possibly matching TRBD2 (6 bases). The CDR3 loop spans 15 amino acids. Trimming removed 1 base at V and 4 bases at J, with 16 bases between. CDR1 and CDR2 (germline): DFQATT, SNEGSKA (reference sequence).